Listed here are 5 T cell receptor beta chains from one sample, sequenced in a study of T cells in tuberculosis. Profiled with immunoSEQ multiplex PCR; TCRdb holds only in-frame clones, not every one. Of 25,000 to 35,000 clones in the sample, around 89% were seen once. The sample comprised PBMCs. These receptors were collected from a donor between 10 and 29 years old with latent tuberculosis or without tuberculosis infection.

CDR3 coding DNA: TGTGCCAGCAGCCCAGGGTCGCCGGGCTATGGCTACACCTTC. Translating it yields CASSPGSPGYGYTF. The chain is built from TRBV7-9 and TRBJ1-2; TRBD1 might be the D (5 bases). V lost 5 bases and J lost 4, with 14 bases in between. This CDR3 is 14 amino acids long. CDR1 and CDR2 (germline): SEHNR, FQNEAQ (reference sequence).

The chain combines TRBV27 with TRBJ2-1; the match to TRBD1 covers 11 bases. The CDR3 length is 14 residues. J was trimmed by 8 bases and V by 4 bases; bases with no gene match: 4. Germline V gene data show CDR1 as MNHEY and CDR2 as SMNVEV (reference sequence). This CDR3 reads CASSSRTGGHEQFF. The DNA of the CDR3 is TGTGCCAGCAGTTCCCGGACAGGGGGCCATGAGCAGTTCTTC.

The J gene is TRBJ2-7, the V gene TRBV19; D is possibly TRBD2 (5 bases). Germline V gene lookup returns CDR1 LNHDA and CDR2 SQIVND (reference sequence). Trimming cost V 1 base and J 6 bases, with 16 bases left between them. The CDR3 has 15 amino acids. CDR3 sequence (DNA): TGTGCCAGTAGTATAGGTGGGAGAAGGTGGAGCGAGCAGTACTTC. Translated: CASSIGGRRWSEQYF.

The chain links TRBV25-1 to TRBJ2-4; D remains unclear. V dropped 4 bases and J dropped 0 bases, with 4 bases sitting between them. This CDR3 has 13 residues. Germline values: CDR1 MGHDK, CDR2 SYGVNS. This chain's CDR3 is CASSGLAKNIQYF. In DNA, the CDR3 is TGTGCCAGCAGTGGGCTAGCCAAAAACATTCAGTACTTC.

The chain links TRBV19 to TRBJ2-2; 9 nucleotides match TRBD1. CDR3 size: 14 residues. The germline CDR1 and CDR2 sequences are LNHDA and SQIVND (reference sequence). Trimming at V came to 8 bases and at J to 5 bases, leaving 6 bases not matched to a gene. The CDR3 nucleotides read TGTGCCAGTTTCCGACAGGGGGTTACCGGGGAGCTGTTTTTT. Its protein is CASFRQGVTGELFF.